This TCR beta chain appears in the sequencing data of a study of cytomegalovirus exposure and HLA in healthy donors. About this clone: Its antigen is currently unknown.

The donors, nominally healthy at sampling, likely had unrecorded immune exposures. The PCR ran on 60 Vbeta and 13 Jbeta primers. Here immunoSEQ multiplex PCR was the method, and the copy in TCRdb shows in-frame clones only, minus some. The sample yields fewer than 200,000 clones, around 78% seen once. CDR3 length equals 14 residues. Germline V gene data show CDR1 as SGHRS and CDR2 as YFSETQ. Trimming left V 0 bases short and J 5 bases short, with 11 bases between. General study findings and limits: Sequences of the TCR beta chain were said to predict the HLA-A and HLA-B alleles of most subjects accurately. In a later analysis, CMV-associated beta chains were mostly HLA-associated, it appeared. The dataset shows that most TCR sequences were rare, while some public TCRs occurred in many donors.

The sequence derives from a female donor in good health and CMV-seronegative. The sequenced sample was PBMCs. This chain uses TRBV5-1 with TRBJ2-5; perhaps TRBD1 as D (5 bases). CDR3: CASSLVPGMETQYF. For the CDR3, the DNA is TGCGCCAGCAGCTTGGTTCCAGGGATGGAGACCCAGTACTTC.